This paragraph covers one T cell receptor (beta chain) sequence. This clonotype was detected only once. It lacks a known antigen. No much larger clone exists at a distance of one base, and base qualities are not known. A single read constitutes weak evidence. These data are taken from a study of CD8 T cells in Susac syndrome (dated by TCRdb to the late 2010s). In terms of the full investigation: Among the sequenced Susac syndrome patients, five or six had clinically active disease and eight or nine were in clinical remission. At the time of blood withdrawal, Susac syndrome patients were either therapy-naive, taking corticosteroids (with some also receiving IVIg), or on IVIg alone. Whether CD8+ T cell activation and differentiation in Susac syndrome was antigen driven was tested using repertoire sequencing. The paper's findings and limits, for the study overall: The TCR sequencing and HLA analysis was acknowledged to have included a relatively small number of individuals. In the CD4+ T cell repertoire of Susac syndrome patients, clonal expansion was not detected.

High-throughput TCR beta sequencing profiled peripheral blood CD8+ and CD4+ T cells from healthy donors, Susac syndrome patients and multiple sclerosis patients. Susac syndrome patients met recently defined diagnostic criteria for definite or probable disease. Bulk CD8+ and CD4+ T cells were purified magnetically by negative isolation, whereas CD8+ TEMRA cells were enriched by FACS. Blood was drawn into EDTA tubes, processed within 24 hours, and PBMCs were isolated by density gradient centrifugation. PBMCs destined for TCR sequencing were cryopreserved in liquid nitrogen and later thawed in a 37 °C water bath. The sorted or isolated CD4+, CD8+ and CD8+ TEMRA cells reached a purity of at least 90%. RNA was extracted using the RNeasy kit, and roughly 0.45 to 1 ug of the RNA was reverse transcribed with random hexamers. The immunoSEQ multiplex PCR assay, covering 54 Vbeta and 13 Jbeta segments, was used to amplify TCR beta CDR3 regions. PCR amplification bias was corrected by using a synthetic template baseline for primer optimization and computational correction. The authors' pipeline ran thus. Reads were annotated to V, D and J genes per IMGT and analyzed with immunoSEQ Analyzer, keeping only productive sequences. Clonality was computed as one minus Shannon entropy normalized by log2 of the number of productive unique sequences. For each patient and control, public and private clones were evaluated among the 100 most prevalent clones. Clones were defined as Susac-specific when absent from the healthy and MS cohorts, from 1052 published viral clones and from other ImmuneACCESS disease sequences. Clones were called with MiXCR by TCRdb after fastp trimmed the public reads at Q25, and only in-frame beta chains were retained. CDR3 protein duplicates are merged, each entry listing the most common genes and DNA. The V and J calls were not made by the authors but by TCRdb's processing. This sample has roughly 200,000 distinct CDR3 sequences in its table, and 85% to 95% of those were observed once. The ten largest clones add up to 0.099% of the sample.

Ends trimmed: V by 6 bases, J by 6 bases; bases unmatched to a gene: 11. The CDR3 sequence holds 15 residues, the cysteine and phenylalanine included. Solely the CDR3 DNA is kept, with 45 bases framed from the first base. Sequences MDHEN (CDR1) and SYDVKM (CDR2) are obtained from the germline V gene. Sequenced input: CD4+ T cells from PBMCs. The rearranged chain carries TRBV28 and TRBJ2-1; 7 of the junction bases match TRBD2. This sequence was found in a human donor with Susac syndrome. The CDR3 region has the sequence CASRPSRGFGNEQFF. The nucleotide sequence is TGTGCCAGCAGGCCATCGCGGGGGTTTGGCAATGAGCAGTTCTTC.